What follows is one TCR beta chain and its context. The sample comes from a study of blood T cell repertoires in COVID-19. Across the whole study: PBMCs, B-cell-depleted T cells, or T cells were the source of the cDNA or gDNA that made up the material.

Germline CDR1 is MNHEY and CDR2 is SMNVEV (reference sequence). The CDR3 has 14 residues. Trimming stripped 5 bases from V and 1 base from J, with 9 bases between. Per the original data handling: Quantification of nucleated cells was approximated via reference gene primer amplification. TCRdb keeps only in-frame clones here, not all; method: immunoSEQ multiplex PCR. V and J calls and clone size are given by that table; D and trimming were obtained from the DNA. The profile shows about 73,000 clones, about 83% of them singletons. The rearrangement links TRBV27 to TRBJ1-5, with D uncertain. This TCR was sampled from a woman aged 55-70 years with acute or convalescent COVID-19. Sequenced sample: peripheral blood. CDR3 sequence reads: CASSPRRSNQPQHF. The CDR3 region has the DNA TGTGCCAGCAGTCCTAGACGGAGCAATCAGCCCCAGCATTTT.